The rows below give T cell receptor beta chains drawn from one sample of a study of Graves' ophthalmopathy and Graves' hyperthyroidism. TCRdb re-called the multiplex PCR reads with MiXCR, one entry per CDR3 protein. The data contain 170,000 or so distinct CDR3 sequences, approximately 40% of them singletons. The sample consisted of peripheral blood. The receptor source for this set is a woman aged 40 to 55 with Graves' ophthalmopathy. The CDR3 runs from the conserved cysteine through the conserved F or W. The D gene is left open where the match is weak. Clone size is shown for a subset of rows, as once, few, many or a class of expanded clone.

j_call clone_size d_call v_call cdr3_nt cdr3_aa
TRBJ1-1 many NA TRBV2 TGTGCCAGCAGTGTTAGGCAGGGGATGAACACTGAAGCTTTCTTT CASSVRQGMNTEAFF
TRBJ2-7 many NA TRBV5-1 TGCGCCAGCAGCTTGGTTGAGGGGGACTCCTACGAGCAGTACTTC CASSLVEGDSYEQYF
TRBJ2-7 once TRBD1 TRBV12-3/TRBV12-4 TGTGCCAGCAGTTGGACAGGGCGGCACGAGCAGTACTTC CASSWTGRHEQYF
TRBJ1-6 many NA TRBV12-3/TRBV12-4 TGTGCCAGCAGTTTTGGGGGACAATCACCCCTCCACTTT CASSFGGQSPLHF
TRBJ1-2 many NA TRBV5-4 TGTGCCAGCAGCTATTACAGGGTCGAGAATGGCTACACCTTC CASSYYRVENGYTF
TRBJ1-1 many NA TRBV7-3 TGTGCCAGCAGCTTCGGGGGGGAAGCTTTCTTT CASSFGGEAFF
TRBJ1-1 NA NA TRBV7-2 TGTGCCAGCAAACACGACGGGACTGAAGCTTTCTTT CASKHDGTEAFF
TRBJ2-5 NA TRBD2 TRBV6-2/TRBV6-3 TGTGCCAGCAGTATCGGACTAGCCTACCAAGAGACCCAGTACTTC CASSIGLAYQETQYF
TRBJ2-2 many NA TRBV15 TGTGCCACCAGCAGGGTTTTTGGAGGGAAAACCGGGGAGCTGTTTTTT CATSRVFGGKTGELFF
TRBJ1-5 many NA TRBV12-3/TRBV12-4 TGTGCCAGCAGTTTCGGCGGGGGCAGCAATCAGCCCCAGCATTTT CASSFGGGSNQPQHF
TRBJ1-5 NA NA TRBV27 TGTGCCAGCAGTCCAAACAGGTGGGGGGCTCAGCCCCAGCATTTT CASSPNRWGAQPQHF
TRBJ2-5 NA NA TRBV12-5 TGTGCTAGTGGAATTAGCGGCCAAGAGACCCAGTACTTC CASGISGQETQYF
TRBJ1-6 many NA TRBV6-1 TGTGCCAGCAGTCAAGGACGGATAAATTCACCCCTCCACTTT CASSQGRINSPLHF
TRBJ1-6 few NA TRBV28 TGTGCCAGCACCCGGGACAATCCTTCCCTCGATTCACCCCTCCACTTT CASTRDNPSLDSPLHF
TRBJ1-1 many NA TRBV12-3/TRBV12-4 TGTGCCAGCAGTTACTCGTGGAGGGGCACTGAAGCTTTCTTT CASSYSWRGTEAFF
TRBJ2-7 once NA TRBV6-5 TGTGCCAGCAGTTACTCTTGGACAGAGACCTACGAGCAGTACTTC CASSYSWTETYEQYF
TRBJ1-5 many NA TRBV6-2/TRBV6-3 TGTGCCAGCAGCCCGAACAGGGATCAGCCCCAGCATTTT CASSPNRDQPQHF
TRBJ2-5 NA NA TRBV28 TGTGCCAGCAGTTTTCAGGTGGGGGAGACCCAGTACTTC CASSFQVGETQYF
TRBJ2-7 many TRBD1 TRBV18 TGTGCCAGCTCACCATGGACAGGGCTCGACGAGCAGTACTTC CASSPWTGLDEQYF
TRBJ1-1 many NA TRBV12-3/TRBV12-4 TGTGCCAGCAGTTTAGTGACCGGGGGTGGGTTAACTGAAGCTTTCTTT CASSLVTGGGLTEAFF
TRBJ2-5 many TRBD2 TRBV11-3 TGTGCCAGCAGCTTCGGACTAGCGGGGGTCCAAGAGACCCAGTACTTC CASSFGLAGVQETQYF
TRBJ1-5 many NA TRBV28 TGTGCCAGCGGGGGCGGCCTGAGCAATCAGCCCCAGCATTTT CASGGGLSNQPQHF
TRBJ2-2 once NA TRBV20-1 TGCAGTGCTAGAGATAAAAGGATGGGGAGCACCGGGGAGCTGTTTTTT CSARDKRMGSTGELFF
TRBJ1-2 NA TRBD1 TRBV28 TGTGCCAGCAGTCTACCGGGACAGGGTCGGGGCTACACCTTC CASSLPGQGRGYTF
TRBJ2-7 few NA TRBV6-2/TRBV6-3 TGTGCCAGCAGTCGAGACAGCACGGTCCACGAGCAGTACTTC CASSRDSTVHEQYF
TRBJ2-7 many NA TRBV6-1 TGTGCCAGCAGACCTCGAGGAGGGTTTTACGAGCAGTACTTC CASRPRGGFYEQYF
TRBJ1-5 many NA TRBV28 TGTGCCAGCAGTTTGGGTTTTAGCAATCAGCCCCAGCATTTT CASSLGFSNQPQHF
TRBJ2-5 many NA TRBV6-5 TGTGCCAGCAGTACCCGGGTGACGGGGCAAGAGACCCAGTACTTC CASSTRVTGQETQYF
TRBJ1-6 many TRBD1 TRBV12-3/TRBV12-4 TGTGCCAGCAGACAGACAGGGGCTAATTCACCCCTCCACTTT CASRQTGANSPLHF
TRBJ2-2 many TRBD2 TRBV2 TGTGCCAGCAGTGCCGGACTAGCGGGAGCTGGGGAGCTGTTTTTT CASSAGLAGAGELFF
TRBJ1-2 many NA TRBV5-1 TGCGCCAGCACCATCTCCGGGAGGGCCTATGGCTACACCTTC CASTISGRAYGYTF
TRBJ2-3 many TRBD2 TRBV7-2 TGTGCCAGCAGCTATCTGAGAGCCAGCGGGGGCACAGATACGCAGTATTTT CASSYLRASGGTDTQYF
TRBJ2-2 many TRBD2 TRBV28 TGTGCCAGCAGTTTACGACTAGCGGGAGGCACCGGGGAGCTGTTTTTT CASSLRLAGGTGELFF
TRBJ1-5 NA TRBD1 TRBV24-1 TGTGCCACCAGTGATGAACAGGGGGCAGGAAATCAGCCCCAGCATTTT CATSDEQGAGNQPQHF
TRBJ1-1 many NA TRBV12-3/TRBV12-4 TGTGCCAGCAGTTTGTTCGGGTCCCGAGGAACTGAAGCTTTCTTT CASSLFGSRGTEAFF
TRBJ1-1 many TRBD1 TRBV18 TGTGCCAGCTCACCACCGACCAGGGGGCACGCTGAAGCTTTCTTT CASSPPTRGHAEAFF
TRBJ1-6 few NA TRBV6-5 TGTGCCAGCAGTTACGCGGGGACCTACGAGTATTCACCCCTCCACTTT CASSYAGTYEYSPLHF
TRBJ1-1 many NA TRBV19 TGTGCCAGTAGTCACGTCGGGGGGGGCACTGAAGCTTTCTTT CASSHVGGGTEAFF
TRBJ2-7 NA NA TRBV13 TGTGCCAGCAGCTTAAGGGGCAGCGAGACTTACGAGCAGTACTTC CASSLRGSETYEQYF
TRBJ1-2 NA NA TRBV6-1 TGTGCCAGCAGAACCTGGGACGGAACTAACTATGGCTACACCTTC CASRTWDGTNYGYTF
TRBJ1-2 many NA TRBV30 TGTGCCTGGAGTATGCAGGAGGGCGATGGCTACACCTTC CAWSMQEGDGYTF
TRBJ1-1 many NA TRBV7-3 TGTGCCAGCAGCCACGGGGCATCGAACACTGAAGCTTTCTTT CASSHGASNTEAFF
TRBJ2-7 many TRBD2 TRBV28 TGTGCCAGCAGTACCTCCACTAGCGGGAGCCGCTACGAGCAGTACTTC CASSTSTSGSRYEQYF
TRBJ1-6 many NA TRBV29-1 TGCAGCGTTGGACGGGCGGAGAATTCACCCCTCCACTTT CSVGRAENSPLHF
TRBJ1-3 many NA TRBV6-4 TGTGCCAGCAGTGACGACGTCCCCACAGGGACCCATTCTGGAAACACCATATATTTT CASSDDVPTGTHSGNTIYF
TRBJ2-7 many TRBD1 TRBV6-5 TGTGCCAGCAGTTCCTACAGGGGCCCGGGGGAGCAGTACTTC CASSSYRGPGEQYF
TRBJ1-1 many NA TRBV20-1 TGCAGTGCTAGGGAGGGGATGGACACTGAAGCTTTCTTT CSAREGMDTEAFF
TRBJ2-7 once NA TRBV4-3 TGCGCCAGCAGCCAAGATTCGCGAGATTCCTACGAGCAGTACTTC CASSQDSRDSYEQYF
TRBJ1-6 few NA TRBV7-2 TGTGCCAGCAGATCAACAGGGTTCGGTTCACCCCTCCACTTT CASRSTGFGSPLHF
TRBJ1-1 many NA TRBV30 TGTGCCTGGAGTGTACGTTTGAACACTGAAGCTTTCTTT CAWSVRLNTEAFF
TRBJ1-1 once NA TRBV6-1 TGTGCCAGCAACCCTGCAGGGTACACTGAAGCTTTCTTT CASNPAGYTEAFF
TRBJ2-7 NA TRBD2 TRBV6-2/TRBV6-3 TGTGCCAGCAGACCCGGGCTAGCGGGAGGCGTCGCCTACGAGCAGTACTTC CASRPGLAGGVAYEQYF
TRBJ2-7 NA NA TRBV20-1 TGCAGTGCCGTAGGATCCGGGACGAGCTCCTACGAGCAGTACTTC CSAVGSGTSSYEQYF
TRBJ2-7 NA TRBD2 TRBV28 TGTGCCAGCAGCAAGACTAGCGGGGTCAACGAGCAGTACTTC CASSKTSGVNEQYF
TRBJ1-2 few TRBD1 TRBV7-9 TGTGCCAGCAGCAACACAGGGGTAACTAACTATGGCTACACCTTC CASSNTGVTNYGYTF